This T cell receptor beta chain was retrieved from a study of shared clonotypes between healthy human individuals. Profiling relied on immunoSEQ multiplex PCR, and the TCRdb table lists in-frame clones only, not all of them. The sample lists roughly 570,000 clones; 95% to 98% were seen once. The CDR3 is made up of 13 amino acids. V lost 10 bases and J 0 bases, leaving 10 bases between the germline ends. In germline, CDR1 is ENHRY, CDR2 SYGVKD. Terminally differentiated effector memory CD45RA+ cells were left out of the naive CD8 fraction, which was CD45RO-negative and positively selected for CCR7. The rearrangement joins TRBV10-3 to TRBJ2-1, with D unclear. The sample was naive CD8+ T cells sorted from blood. This TCR was sampled from a man aged 25 to 40 in good health. The CDR3, as DNA: TGTGCCACCCGTTTCCCCTCCTACAATGAGCAGTTCTTC. It codes for CATRFPSYNEQFF.